This T cell receptor (beta chain) was documented in a study of vaccination and CD4 T cells after COVID-19. On the study more broadly: Stimulation of cells relied on overlapping spike peptides derived from SARS-CoV-2, HCoV-NL63, HCoV-OC43 and HCoV-229E.

As concerns this clonotype: The antigen remains undetermined.

The Oncomine TCR Beta short-read assay was applied to DNA of cultured CD4+ T cells. TCRdb redid the calling of the PCR reads with MiXCR, one entry per CDR3 protein. The sample yields about 23,000 distinct CDR3 sequences, 45% to 65% seen once. Treatment specified: roughly 10-day PBMC culture with coronavirus spike peptide pools or control peptides (ViraFEST assay). Half-medium changes with fresh IL-2 medium occurred on days 3 and 7. The specimen sequenced was CD4+ T cells from blood, cultured in vitro. The TCR comes from a human donor who had recovered from COVID-19.

The CDR3 sequence is CASSIGWFGQGADEQYF. DNA of the CDR3: TGTGCCAGCAGCATTGGGTGGTTCGGACAGGGGGCGGACGAGCAGTACTTC. V and J are TRBV5-6 and TRBJ2-7; TRBD1 matches at 11 bases. Germline V gives CDR1 SGHDT, CDR2 YYEEEE. The length of the CDR3 is 17 residues. V was pared by 4 bases and J by 5 bases, with 14 bases of the junction left unmatched.